One and the same sample provided the 4 T cell receptor beta chains below, sequenced in a study of T cell responses to AZD1222 COVID-19 vaccine. The protocol was immunoSEQ multiplex PCR, while the TCRdb copy is restricted to in-frame clones and leaves out a portion. The sample shows 150,000 or so clones, 80% to 95% of them seen only once. The source material was peripheral blood, sampled 28 days after the second AZD1222 dose. All receptors come from an adult who received the AZD1222 COVID-19 vaccine.

J is TRBJ2-2 and V is TRBV4-1; the D gene is possibly TRBD2 (6 bases). The CDR3 is 16 residues long. CDR1 is MGHRA and CDR2 is YSYEKL in the germline V gene. V was clipped by 2 bases and J by 5 bases, with 15 bases between them. The CDR3 is CASSQQDYPGTGELFF. CDR3 in DNA: TGCGCCAGCAGCCAACAGGACTACCCGGGGACCGGGGAGCTGTTTTTT.

The chain is built from TRBV3-1 (or the pseudogene TRBV3-2) and TRBJ2-3, with 14 nucleotides matching TRBD2. The V segment lost 4 bases and the J segment 8 bases; nucleotides outside the gene matches: 2. The CDR3 totals 14 residues. Germline loops: CDR1 LGHDT, CDR2 YNNKEL (reference sequence). DNA for the CDR3: TGTGCCAGCAGCCTCGGACTAGCGGGAGGTACGCAGTATTTT. This gives the protein CASSLGLAGGTQYF.

This clone came up a few times. The chain links TRBV6-1 to TRBJ2-1, with TRBD2 as a possible D gene (6 bases). The CDR3 contains 14 residues. Germline V lookup: CDR1 MNHNS, CDR2 SASEGT. Trimming cost V 3 bases and J 4 bases, with 10 bases left between them. CDR3 sequence reads: CASSDGGPYNEQFF. For the CDR3, the DNA is TGTGCCAGCAGTGACGGAGGGCCGTACAATGAGCAGTTCTTC.

CDR3 sequence (DNA): TGTGCCAGTAGTATAGATAAAGAGGGTGTTTTGTTCTTC. Residues: CASSIDKEGVLFF. J is TRBJ2-1 and V is TRBV19, with D perhaps matching TRBD2 (5 bases). V was pared by 0 bases and J by 15 bases, with 15 bases between. The CDR3 length is 13 residues. Germline-derived CDR1 and CDR2 are LNHDA and SQIVND (reference sequence).